One and the same sample provided the 20 T cell receptor beta chains below, sequenced in a study of naive and memory T cell subsets. Both TRBC1 and TRBC2 were covered by a beta constant-region primer of two equimolar oligonucleotides. MiXCR, run by TCRdb on the UMI-ligation and nested PCR reads, gives a single entry per CDR3 protein. The sample shows tens of thousands of distinct CDR3 sequences, less than 15% of them seen only once. Sequencing used central memory CD4+ T cells from blood. These receptors were taken from a human donor in good health.

This clonotype has more than one count but fewer than ten. The chain employs TRBV29-1 and TRBJ2-7; D is ambiguous. The CDR3 loop spans 13 amino acids. V lost 4 bases to trimming and J lost 0 bases, with 10 bases between them. Germline V lookup: CDR1 SQVTM, CDR2 ANQGSEA. CDR3 sequence reads: CSVGSLSSYEQYF. In DNA, the CDR3 is TGCAGCGTTGGGTCCCTTAGCTCCTACGAGCAGTACTTC.

This chain connects TRBV7-2 to TRBJ2-1, with a tentative D call TRBD2 (5 bases). Germline V gene lookup returns CDR1 SGHTA and CDR2 FQGNSA. V dropped 1 base and J dropped 7 bases, with 11 bases sitting between them. CDR3 size: 14 residues. The CDR3 sequence is CASSLGVRGNEQFF. CDR3 coding DNA: TGTGCCAGCAGCTTAGGAGTTCGAGGGAATGAGCAGTTCTTC.

The CDR3 region is CASSLMQGRGRTGANVLTF. In nucleotides, the CDR3 is TGTGCCAGCAGCTTAATGCAGGGCAGGGGGAGGACTGGGGCCAACGTCCTGACTTTC. The chain has TRBV11-2 and TRBJ2-6; D perhaps matches TRBD1 (7 bases). The V and J ends lost 2 bases and 2 bases respectively, with 19 bases between them. The V gene's germline CDR1 is SGHAT and CDR2 FQNNGV. The CDR3 consists of 19 residues.

This chain uses TRBV2 with TRBJ2-3, with D uncertain. V lost 1 base to trimming and J lost 5 bases, with 1 base between them. Germline CDR1 SNHLY, CDR2 FYNNEI. The CDR3 runs to 11 residues. The CDR3 sequence is CASSEVDTQYF. CDR3 nucleotide sequence: TGTGCCAGCAGTGAAGTAGATACGCAGTATTTT.

This clonotype was detected only a few times. The chain has TRBV11-2 and TRBJ1-4; TRBD1 might be the D (5 bases). Trimming shortened V by 3 bases and J by 8 bases, and 7 bases separated the two germline ends. CDR1 and CDR2 (germline): SGHAT, FQNNGV. The CDR3 has 12 amino acids. In DNA form, the CDR3 reads TGTGCCAGCAGCTTTAGGGGCGAAAAACTGTTTTTT. Its protein product is CASSFRGEKLFF.

V usage is TRBV20-1 and J usage is TRBJ2-7; 7 nucleotides align to TRBD1. Looked up from germline, CDR1 is DFQATT and CDR2 is SNEGSKA (reference sequence). This CDR3 is built from 12 residues. V was pared by 4 bases and J by 4 bases, with 4 bases of the junction left unmatched. The CDR3 DNA is TGCAGTGCTACAGGGGGTATTTACGAGCAGTACTTC. Amino acid sequence: CSATGGIYEQYF.

There are many counts of this clonotype. The chain carries TRBV9 and TRBJ1-2; 10 bases map to TRBD1. In germline, CDR1 is SGDLS, CDR2 YYNGEE. V was pared by 0 bases and J by 0 bases, with 5 bases of the junction left unmatched. This CDR3 has 17 amino acids. The CDR3, as DNA: TGTGCCAGCAGCGTAGGGGGGACAGGGGACGCTAACTATGGCTACACCTTC. Translation: CASSVGGTGDANYGYTF.

At least ten counts were recorded for this clonotype. The chain joins TRBV5-1 to TRBJ1-3; 9 bases are a match to TRBD1. CDR3 length equals 15 residues. The V gene's germline CDR1 is SGHRS and CDR2 YFSETQ. With V trimmed by 4 bases and J by 0 bases, 2 bases remained unmatched. The DNA of the CDR3 is TGCGCCAGCAGCAGACAGGGGGACTCTGGAAACACCATATATTTT. Translating it yields CASSRQGDSGNTIYF.

This clonotype has at least ten counts. The rearrangement uses TRBV11-2 and TRBJ2-3; D not resolved. V lost 1 base, J lost 2 bases, and 4 bases lay in between. Germline assignment: CDR1 SGHAT and CDR2 FQNNGV. This CDR3 is 13 amino acids long. In nucleotides, the CDR3 is TGTGCCAGCAGCTTAGCGGTCACAGATACGCAGTATTTT. It encodes CASSLAVTDTQYF.

This clonotype was counted between two and nine times. This chain connects TRBV10-3 to TRBJ1-1; 8 bases match TRBD1. With V trimmed by 3 bases and J by 3 bases, 6 bases remained unmatched. The CDR3 consists of 15 residues. Germline-derived CDR1 and CDR2 are ENHRY and SYGVKD. In DNA, the CDR3 is TGTGCCATCAGTGACGGACAGGGCAGGGACACTGAAGCTTTCTTT. Translating gives CAISDGQGRDTEAFF.

This clonotype was recorded many times. The chain carries TRBV6-2 or TRBV6-3 and TRBJ2-3; no firm D call. Per germline, CDR1 MNHEY and CDR2 SVGEGT. Deletions cut 5 bases from V and 5 bases from J, with 8 bases between. CDR3 length equals 12 residues. CDR3 amino acids: CASSPTEDTQYF. CDR3 DNA sequence: TGTGCCAGCAGTCCCACGGAAGATACGCAGTATTTT.

The table lists this clonotype with many counts. The chain couples TRBV12-3 or TRBV12-4 to TRBJ2-5, with D uncertain. Trimming pared 5 bases from V and 5 bases from J, leaving 6 bases between. The CDR3 spans 11 residues. CDR3 sequence (DNA): TGTGCCAGCAGTAGCGAGGAGACCCAGTACTTC. This codes for CASSSEETQYF.

The V and J genes are TRBV7-6 and TRBJ1-2; TRBD1 matches 7 bases. The CDR3 has 14 residues. Germline values: CDR1 SGHVS, CDR2 FNYEAQ. V lost 5 bases and J lost 2; bases outside the gene matches: 5. CDR3 residues: CASSPGTENYGYTF. The CDR3 region has the DNA TGTGCCAGCAGCCCCGGGACAGAGAACTATGGCTACACCTTC.

J is TRBJ1-4 and V is TRBV30; possibly TRBD1 for D (5 bases). There are 13 residues in the CDR3. The V end was cut by 5 bases, the J end by 8 bases, with 15 bases between. The germline V gene has CDR1 GTSNPN and CDR2 SVGIG (reference sequence). The CDR3 sequence: CAWAGRRDEKLFF. The CDR3, as DNA: TGTGCCTGGGCGGGACGGCGCGACGAAAAACTGTTTTTT.

The chain combines TRBV18 with TRBJ2-7; D remains unclear. CDR3 length: 12 amino acids. In germline, CDR1 is KGHSH, CDR2 LQKENI. With 4 bases removed from V and 7 bases from J, the gap between germline ends came to 11 bases. CDR3 loop: CASSQTFFEQYF. CDR3 nucleotide sequence: TGTGCCAGCTCACAGACGTTTTTTGAGCAGTACTTC.

The chain joins TRBV7-9 to TRBJ2-7; TRBD1 aligns across 7 bases. V shed 4 bases and J 0 bases; nucleotides not matched to a gene: 12. Germline V gene data show CDR1 as SEHNR and CDR2 as FQNEAQ (reference sequence). The CDR3 has 17 amino acids. The CDR3: CASSSPISGGSSYEQYF. The CDR3 DNA reads TGTGCCAGCAGCTCCCCGATCTCAGGGGGTAGCTCCTACGAGCAGTACTTC.

The chain combines TRBV12-3 or TRBV12-4 with TRBJ2-5; D not resolved. The CDR3 has 16 amino acids. V was shortened by 6 bases and J by 2 bases, with 19 bases between the two germline ends. The CDR3 sequence is CASSLFASGSQETQYF. The CDR3 DNA is TGTGCCAGCAGCCTATTTGCCTCGGGCAGTCAAGAGACCCAGTACTTC.

This clonotype has only a few counts. CDR3 DNA sequence: TGTGCCAGCAGCCCGGGCCTAGCGGGAGGTCAGGAGCAGTTCTTC. As protein: CASSPGLAGGQEQFF. The chain employs TRBV7-3 and TRBJ2-1, with TRBD2 matching over 11 bases. CDR3 length: 15 amino acids. J gave up 10 bases and V 5 bases, and 10 bases lay outside the gene matches. The germline CDR1 and CDR2 sequences are SGHTA and FQGTGA.

The chain links TRBV7-8 to TRBJ1-1, with D possibly matching TRBD1 (5 bases). Germline lookup yields CDR1 SGHVS and CDR2 FQNEAQ. The CDR3 has 16 residues. Trimming left V 1 base short and J 0 bases short, with 12 bases between. The CDR3 DNA reads TGTGCCAGCAGCTTAGTTTCGGGGGTTATGAACACTGAAGCTTTCTTT. It specifies CASSLVSGVMNTEAFF.

The chain employs TRBV29-1 and TRBJ1-1, with 7 bases that match TRBD1. The CDR3 totals 13 residues. The V gene end was trimmed by 6 bases and the J gene end by 1 base; junction bases not matched to a gene: 5. Germline V gives CDR1 SQVTM, CDR2 ANQGSEA. The DNA for the CDR3 is TGCAGCGTAACTCAGGGGGGGAACACTGAAGCTTTCTTT. It encodes CSVTQGGNTEAFF.